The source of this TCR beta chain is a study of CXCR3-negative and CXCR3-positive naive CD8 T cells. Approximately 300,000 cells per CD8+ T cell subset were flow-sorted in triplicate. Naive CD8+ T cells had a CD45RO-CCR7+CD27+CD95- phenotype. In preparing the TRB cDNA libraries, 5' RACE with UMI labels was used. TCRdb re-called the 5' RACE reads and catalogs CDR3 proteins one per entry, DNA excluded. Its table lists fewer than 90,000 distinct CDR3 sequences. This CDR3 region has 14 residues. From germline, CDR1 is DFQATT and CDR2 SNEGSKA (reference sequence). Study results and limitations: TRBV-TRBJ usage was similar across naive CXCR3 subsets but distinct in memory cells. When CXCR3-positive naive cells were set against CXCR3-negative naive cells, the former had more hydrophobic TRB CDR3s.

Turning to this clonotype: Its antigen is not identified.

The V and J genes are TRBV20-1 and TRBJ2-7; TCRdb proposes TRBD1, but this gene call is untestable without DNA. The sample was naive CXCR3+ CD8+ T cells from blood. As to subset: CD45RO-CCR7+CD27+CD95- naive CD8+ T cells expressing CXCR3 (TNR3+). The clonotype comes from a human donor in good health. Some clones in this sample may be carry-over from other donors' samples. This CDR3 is CSATPTTGDYEQYF.